The 20 T cell receptor beta chains below come from one sample, sequenced in a study of T cells in Graves' hyperthyroidism and ophthalmopathy. TCR beta CDR3 region amplification was performed from RNA transcripts. The HTBI primer set served for first-round RT-PCR of the TCR CDR3. TCRdb re-called the multiplex PCR reads through MiXCR, storing one row per CDR3 protein. Among 310,000 or so distinct CDR3 sequences listed, approximately 15% were seen once. Input material: blood. The receptors derive from a woman aged 60-75 years with Graves' ophthalmopathy.

V and J are TRBV12-3 or TRBV12-4 and TRBJ1-1; D might be TRBD1 (5 bases). V shed 4 bases and J shed 1 base, with 13 bases lying between them. This CDR3 spans 15 amino acids. CDR3: CASSSPGGWNTEAFF. As DNA, the CDR3 is TGTGCCAGCAGTTCGCCGGGGGGTTGGAACACTGAAGCTTTCTTT.

The V gene is TRBV2, the J gene TRBJ1-1, with unresolved D. Trimming removed 10 bases at V and 1 base at J, with 16 bases between. The germline V gene encodes CDR1 SNHLY and CDR2 FYNNEI. CDR3 length equals 14 residues. CDR3 bases: TGTGCCATCCGAAAGAGAAGGGAGAACACTGAAGCTTTCTTT. Translated: CAIRKRRENTEAFF.

In its sample, this clonotype was seen many times. The chain employs TRBV5-1 and TRBJ2-7; D perhaps matches TRBD2 (6 bases). The V end was cut by 0 bases, the J end by 1 base, with 14 bases between. The CDR3 totals 16 residues. Germline CDR1 SGHRS, CDR2 YFSETQ. CDR3 sequence: CASSLGSSGGSYEQYF. The CDR3 DNA is TGCGCCAGCAGCTTGGGAAGTAGCGGAGGATCCTACGAGCAGTACTTC.

The table lists this clonotype with many counts. The chain uses TRBV6-1 and TRBJ2-5, with D perhaps TRBD1 (6 bases). The CDR3 contains 13 residues. In germline, CDR1 is MNHNS, CDR2 SASEGT. Trimming cost V 5 bases and J 5 bases, with 12 bases left between them. This CDR3 is CASSISQGETQYF. In DNA form, the CDR3 reads TGTGCCAGCAGTATCTCCCAGGGGGAGACCCAGTACTTC.

This clonotype has more than one count but fewer than ten. This sequence joins TRBV5-1 and TRBJ2-1; 8 bases are a match to TRBD1. The CDR3 consists of 16 residues. Germline V gene lookup returns CDR1 SGHRS and CDR2 YFSETQ. V shed 6 bases and J 8 bases; nucleotides not matched to a gene: 16. The chain's CDR3 is CASKKSGQEFRDEQFF. CDR3 nucleotide sequence: TGCGCCAGCAAGAAATCGGGACAGGAGTTTAGGGATGAGCAGTTCTTC. Supplemented by reference TRBV5-1 and TRBJ2-1, the full variable domain reads KAGVTQTPRYLIKTRGQQVTLSCSPISGHRSVSWYQQTPGQGLQFLFEYFSETQRNKGNFPGRFSGRQFSNSRSEMNVSTLELGDSALYLCASKKSGQEFRDEQFFGPGTRLTVL.

About this clonotype: The junction differs from germline at one of its ends, possibly a read error. The rearrangement uses TRBV6-2 or TRBV6-3 and TRBJ2-1, with unresolved D. CDR3 length: 17 amino acids. Germline V gene data show CDR1 as MNHEY and CDR2 as SVGEGT. The CDR3 loop reads CASSYSMVLASDNEQFF. The CDR3 bases are TGTGCCAGCAGTTACTCGATGGTATTAGCCTCCGACAATGAGCAGTTCTTC.

This clonotype was seen a few times. The chain has TRBV6-1 and TRBJ2-3, with D uncertain. Looked up from germline, CDR1 is MNHNS and CDR2 is SASEGT. The CDR3 runs to 12 residues. V gave up 7 bases and J gave up 2 bases, with 7 bases separating them. The CDR3, as DNA: TGTGCCAGCACCAAGACCACAGATACGCAGTATTTT. This codes for CASTKTTDTQYF.

The V and J genes are TRBV5-1 and TRBJ1-1, with 8 bases aligning to TRBD1. Unmatched junction bases numbered 8, after V lost 2 bases and J lost 11 bases. Germline V CDR1 and CDR2: SGHRS, YFSETQ. The CDR3 covers 13 residues. The CDR3 DNA sequence: TGCGCCAGCAGCTTAGACCAGGGGGCCCATGCTTTCTTT. Translated: CASSLDQGAHAFF.

This clonotype has at least ten counts. V is TRBV7-2 and J is TRBJ1-6, with 7 nucleotides matching TRBD1. The CDR3 loop spans 15 amino acids. The V gene's germline CDR1 is SGHTA and CDR2 FQGNSA. Germline trimming cut 3 bases from V and 10 bases from J; bases unmatched to any gene: 9. The CDR3 region has the DNA TGTGCCAGCAGCTTGGTGGCAGGGGGGGACTCACCCCTCCACTTT. It yields the protein CASSLVAGGDSPLHF.

This clonotype was seen more than once but under ten times. V gene TRBV2 combines with J gene TRBJ2-5; either TRBD1 or TRBD2 may supply D (5 bases each). The ends were cut back, 3 bases at V and 5 bases at J, with 10 bases in the middle. Germline CDR1 is SNHLY and CDR2 is FYNNEI. The CDR3 is 13 amino acids. CDR3 sequence (DNA): TGTGCCAGCAGTGAGCTAGGGACGGAGACCCAGTACTTC. Its translation: CASSELGTETQYF.

This clonotype was observed at least ten times. V usage is TRBV6-6 and J usage is TRBJ1-1; a weak D match, TRBD1 (5 bases). Trimming left V 0 bases short and J 3 bases short, with 8 bases between. This CDR3 is built from 14 residues. In germline, CDR1 is MNHNY, CDR2 SVGAGI (reference sequence). DNA for the CDR3: TGTGCCAGCAGTTACTCATTAGGGGACACTGAAGCTTTCTTT. Translating it yields CASSYSLGDTEAFF.

The chain carries TRBV2 and TRBJ2-7, with TRBD1 matching over 11 bases. After removal of 7 bases from V and 4 bases from J, the junction contained 9 bases not matched to a gene. There are 15 residues in the CDR3. Germline V lookup: CDR1 SNHLY, CDR2 FYNNEI. CDR3 loop: CASTARGTGGYEQYF. The CDR3 region has the DNA TGTGCCAGCACCGCGCGCGGGACAGGGGGGTACGAGCAGTACTTC.

This clonotype was detected many times. This sequence joins TRBV2 and TRBJ2-1; a weak D match, TRBD2 (6 bases). The CDR3 totals 15 residues. Trimming removed 5 bases at V and 3 bases at J, with 14 bases between. The germline gives CDR1 SNHLY, CDR2 FYNNEI. Here the CDR3 DNA reads TGTGCCAGCAGTACGGAGGGAGTGTTCTACAATGAGCAGTTCTTC. It specifies CASSTEGVFYNEQFF.

The chain recombines TRBV4-3 with TRBJ1-2; D gene ambiguous. V gave up 0 bases and J gave up 0 bases, with 11 bases separating them. The CDR3 totals 16 residues. Germline V gene data show CDR1 as LGHNA and CDR2 as YSLEER. Here the CDR3 DNA reads TGCGCCAGCAGCCAAGATCTTTCCCTAGCTAACTATGGCTACACCTTC. The encoded protein is CASSQDLSLANYGYTF.

This clonotype appeared many times. The chain joins TRBV7-2 to TRBJ2-3; no definite D call. This CDR3 is 16 amino acids long. The germline CDR1 and CDR2 sequences are SGHTA and FQGNSA. The V gene lost 1 base and the J gene lost 4 bases, with 15 bases spanning the gap. Here the CDR3 reads CASSLEVDGRADTQYF. CDR3 in DNA: TGTGCCAGCAGCTTAGAGGTGGACGGTCGGGCAGATACGCAGTATTTT.

Many counts were recorded for this clonotype. V is TRBV6-2 or TRBV6-3 and J is TRBJ2-5, with 8 bases identical to TRBD1. This CDR3 has 16 amino acids. Germline V gene data show CDR1 as MNHEY and CDR2 as SVGEGT. V was pared by 5 bases and J by 2 bases, with 10 bases of the junction left unmatched. The CDR3 DNA is TGTGCCAGCAGTCTTGGGACAGGATTGAGGCAAGAGACCCAGTACTTC. Translated: CASSLGTGLRQETQYF.

The table lists this clonotype with many counts. The chain uses TRBV6-2 or TRBV6-3 and TRBJ2-7; 7 bases map to TRBD2. Germline trimming cut 6 bases from V and 5 bases from J; bases unmatched to any gene: 13. Germline-derived CDR1 and CDR2 are MNHEY and SVGEGT. The CDR3 runs to 15 residues. CDR3 sequence reads: CASRKVPGRLNEQYF. CDR3 DNA: TGTGCCAGCAGAAAAGTGCCCGGGAGGCTGAACGAGCAGTACTTC.

This clonotype was observed a handful of times. The V gene is TRBV7-2, the J gene TRBJ1-2; no clear D gene. V shed 3 bases and J shed 7 bases, with 12 bases lying between them. Germline V gene sequence: CDR1 SGHTA, CDR2 FQGNSA. This CDR3 spans 13 amino acids. The CDR3 nucleotides are TGTGCCAGCAGCTTTCGGGGTAACACTGGCTACACCTTC. Translating gives CASSFRGNTGYTF.

V is TRBV6-6 and J is TRBJ2-1, with 9 bases aligning to TRBD1. The CDR3 runs to 18 residues. The germline gives CDR1 MNHNY, CDR2 SVGAGI (reference sequence). The ends lost 0 bases at V and 6 bases at J; junction bases unmatched: 12. The CDR3 sequence is CASSYSTPTGGEVNEQFF. CDR3 DNA: TGTGCCAGCAGTTACTCTACCCCCACAGGGGGCGAGGTCAATGAGCAGTTCTTC.

This clonotype showed up many times. The V and J genes are TRBV10-3 and TRBJ1-4, with a tentative D call TRBD1 (6 bases). The ends were cut back, 0 bases at V and 11 bases at J, with 16 bases in the middle. The CDR3 is 15 amino acids. The germline CDR1 and CDR2 sequences are ENHRY and SYGVKD. In DNA, the CDR3 is TGTGCCATCAGTGAGTCGCAAATTCAGGGGATCAAACTGTTTTTT. Protein: CAISESQIQGIKLFF.